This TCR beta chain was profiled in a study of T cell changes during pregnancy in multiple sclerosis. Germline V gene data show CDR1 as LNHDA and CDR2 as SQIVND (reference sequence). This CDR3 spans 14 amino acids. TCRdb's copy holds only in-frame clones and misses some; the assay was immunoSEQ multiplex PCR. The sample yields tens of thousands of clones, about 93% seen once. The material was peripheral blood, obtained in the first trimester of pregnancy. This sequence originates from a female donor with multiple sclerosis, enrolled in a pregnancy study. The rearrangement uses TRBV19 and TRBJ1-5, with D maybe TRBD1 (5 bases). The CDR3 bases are TGTTCGACAGCAGATTTATATAGCAATCAGCCCCAGCATTTT. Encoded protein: CSTADLYSNQPQHF.